This T cell receptor beta chain was sequenced for a study of cytomegalovirus exposure and HLA in healthy donors. Study-level points and caveats: Cytomegalovirus-associated TCR beta chains were listed, numbering approximately 150. Likely technical artifact: a cluster of highly shared sequence variants.

V shed 0 bases and J shed 0 bases, with 12 bases lying between them. Germline V lookup: CDR1 MNHEY, CDR2 SMNVEV (reference sequence). This CDR3 is built from 17 residues. On this clone: Its antigen is not known.

Primers for the PCR totalled 60 Vbeta and 13 Jbeta. Generated by immunoSEQ multiplex PCR, the TCRdb table keeps only in-frame clones and is missing some. The sample carries 150,000 to 200,000 clones, about 80% recorded once. The chain employs TRBV27 and TRBJ1-5; D might be TRBD1 (6 bases). The receptor was isolated from a man aged 45-60 years in good health and CMV-seropositive. The source material was PBMCs. In DNA form, the CDR3 reads TGTGCCAGCAGTTTATCGGGGGACATGTATAGCAATCAGCCCCAGCATTTT. Amino acids: CASSLSGDMYSNQPQHF.